The 24 T cell receptor beta chains presented below share a single source sample, sequenced in a study of cytomegalovirus exposure and HLA in healthy donors. The PCR was carried out with 60 Vbeta primers and 13 Jbeta primers. Libraries were prepared by immunoSEQ multiplex PCR; TCRdb keeps only in-frame clonotypes and omits some of them. The sample consists of 150,000 or so clones, 84% of them appearing once. The specimen was PBMCs. Receptors were obtained from a young man in good health and CMV-seronegative.

The chain links TRBV27 to TRBJ1-6, with 7 positions matching TRBD1. CDR3 length: 18 residues. V lost 4 bases and J lost 0; bases outside the gene matches: 9. The V gene's germline CDR1 is MNHEY and CDR2 SMNVEV (reference sequence). The CDR3: CASSSPLRQGSYNSPLHF. The CDR3, as DNA: TGTGCCAGCAGTTCCCCCCTCCGACAGGGCTCCTATAATTCACCCCTCCACTTT.

The V call is TRBV9, the J call TRBJ2-5; 8 positions match TRBD2. Germline CDR1 is SGDLS and CDR2 is YYNGEE. This CDR3 contains 15 residues. The V gene end was trimmed by 0 bases and the J gene end by 1 base; junction bases not matched to a gene: 2. The CDR3 region is CASSVGAGVQETQYF. As DNA, the CDR3 is TGTGCCAGCAGCGTAGGAGCGGGGGTCCAAGAGACCCAGTACTTC.

The genes are TRBV11-3 and TRBJ2-2; 7 bases are a match to TRBD1. The germline CDR1 and CDR2 sequences are SGHNT and YENEEA. This CDR3 contains 15 residues. Germline trimming cut 5 bases from V and 6 bases from J; bases unmatched to any gene: 9. DNA of the CDR3: TGTGCCAGCAGCCCCTCGCCCCAGGGGGCCGGGGAGCTGTTTTTT. This sequence encodes CASSPSPQGAGELFF.

This rearrangement joins TRBV18 to TRBJ2-7; 7 bases match TRBD2. Germline-derived CDR1 and CDR2 are KGHSH and LQKENI. The length of the CDR3 is 14 residues. V lost 6 bases, J lost 3 bases, and 8 bases stayed unmatched. The CDR3 DNA is TGTGCCAGCTCCCCCGCCCCTAGCGGCTACGAGCAGTACTTC. Encoded protein: CASSPAPSGYEQYF. The whole variable domain, filled in from reference TRBV18 and TRBJ2-7, reads NAGVMQNPRHLVRRRGQEARLRCSPMKGHSHVYWYRQLPEEGLKFMVYLQKENIIDESGMPKERFSAEFPKEGPSILRIQQVVRGDSAAYFCASSPAPSGYEQYFGPGTRLTVT.

The chain recombines TRBV5-3 with TRBJ1-6, with D perhaps matching TRBD1 (5 bases). TRBV5-3 is known as an ORF, though its function is uncertain. This CDR3 has 16 residues. V lost 2 bases, J lost 7 bases, and 16 bases lay in between. CDR3: CARSLGCDRRNSPLHF. For the CDR3, the DNA is TGTGCCAGAAGCTTAGGGTGCGACAGAAGGAATTCACCCCTCCACTTT.

The chain employs TRBV6-4 and TRBJ2-3; 9 nucleotides line up with TRBD2. Trimming at V came to 1 base and at J to 8 bases, leaving 13 bases not matched to a gene. This CDR3 contains 17 residues. CDR1 and CDR2 (germline): MRHNA, SNTAGT. The CDR3 reads CASSDWGLAGPRGTQYF. CDR3 nucleotides: TGTGCCAGCAGTGACTGGGGGCTAGCGGGGCCGAGGGGTACGCAGTATTTT.

This clone was seen a few times. This chain links TRBV28 with TRBJ1-3; tentative D call: TRBD1 (5 bases). The germline CDR1 and CDR2 sequences are MDHEN and SYDVKM. The CDR3 extends over 16 amino acids. V was shortened by 6 bases and J by 2 bases, with 17 bases between the two germline ends. CDR3: CASSSRGGMTGNTIYF. Written as DNA, the CDR3 is TGTGCCAGCAGCTCCCGTGGGGGGATGACTGGAAACACCATATATTTT.

The V gene is TRBV5-1, the J gene TRBJ1-1; 7 bases map to TRBD1. From germline, CDR1 is SGHRS and CDR2 YFSETQ. The junction had 7 bases not matched to a gene; V was cut back by 2 bases and J by 9 bases. CDR3 length equals 13 residues. The CDR3 DNA reads TGCGCCAGCAGCTTCGACGAAGGGGGCCAAGCTTTCTTT. Translating gives CASSFDEGGQAFF.

The rearrangement links TRBV28 to TRBJ2-7, with a tentative D call TRBD2 (7 bases). Germline V CDR1 and CDR2: MDHEN, SYDVKM. This CDR3 has 12 amino acids. The CDR3 here is CATGGGAYEQYF. For the CDR3, the DNA is TGTGCGACGGGGGGCGGGGCCTACGAGCAGTACTTC.

V is TRBV29-1 and J is TRBJ2-1, with 10 bases aligning to TRBD2. The CDR3 totals 17 residues. J lost 0 bases, V lost 2 bases, and 7 bases had no gene match. Germline V gene sequence: CDR1 SQVTM, CDR2 ANQGSEA. As DNA, the CDR3 is TGCAGCGTTGAACCGGGACTAGCGTATAGCTCCTACAATGAGCAGTTCTTC. Translation gives CSVEPGLAYSSYNEQFF.

The gene calls are TRBV29-1 and TRBJ1-3; 7 nucleotides align to TRBD1. The germline V gene has CDR1 SQVTM and CDR2 ANQGSEA. The CDR3 runs 14 residues. Losses at the gene ends were 4 bases for V and 2 bases for J; bases not matched to a gene: 5. The chain's CDR3 is CSVGGTATGNTIYF. The CDR3, as DNA: TGCAGCGTTGGAGGGACAGCTACTGGAAACACCATATATTTT. Supplemented by reference TRBV29-1 and TRBJ1-3, the full variable domain reads SAVISQKPSRDICQRGTSLTIQCQVDSQVTMMFWYRQQPGQSLTLIATANQGSEATYESGFVIDKFPISRPNLTFSTLTVSNMSPEDSSIYLCSVGGTATGNTIYFGEGSWLTVV.

The V and J genes are TRBV7-9 and TRBJ1-6; 7 nucleotides line up with TRBD1. CDR1 is SEHNR and CDR2 is FQNEAQ in the germline V gene (reference sequence). CDR3 length equals 14 residues. The CDR3 DNA is TGTGCTGCGGAGACAGGGACCTATAATTCACCCCTCCACTTT. Protein sequence: CAAETGTYNSPLHF.

This clone was observed once. J is TRBJ2-7 and V is TRBV7-9; 9 bases align to TRBD1. Germline CDR1 and CDR2: SEHNR and FQNEAQ (reference sequence). The CDR3 has 16 amino acids. The V and J ends lost 5 bases and 6 bases, in that order; junction bases with no gene match: 14. Written as DNA, the CDR3 is TGTGCCAGCAGCGTCCACGGACAGGGGATTGCATCCGAGCAGTACTTC. Its protein product is CASSVHGQGIASEQYF.

CDR3 loop: CASSLEGGRGNEQFF. In nucleotides, the CDR3 is TGTGCCAGCAGCTTAGAGGGCGGGAGGGGGAATGAGCAGTTCTTC. The chain carries TRBV7-6 and TRBJ2-1, with 9 positions matching TRBD2. V was clipped by 1 base and J by 7 bases; unmatched bases: 5. The CDR3 has 15 amino acids. Germline lookup yields CDR1 SGHVS and CDR2 FNYEAQ.

The rearrangement joins TRBV6-5 to TRBJ2-7; 8 positions match TRBD1. The V segment lost 8 bases and the J segment 4 bases; nucleotides outside the gene matches: 1. CDR1 MNHEY and CDR2 SVGAGI come from the germline V gene. The CDR3 consists of 11 residues. This CDR3 is CASGQGYEQYF. CDR3 nucleotides: TGTGCCAGCGGACAGGGATACGAGCAGTACTTC.

CDR3 amino acids: CASSLGWGGGYEQYF. The CDR3 DNA follows: TGTGCCAGTAGTCTGGGGTGGGGGGGAGGCTACGAGCAGTACTTC. V usage is TRBV19 and J usage is TRBJ2-7, with 7 bases identical to TRBD2. The CDR3 is 15 residues long. Germline loops: CDR1 LNHDA, CDR2 SQIVND (reference sequence). V was clipped by 5 bases and J by 3 bases; unmatched bases: 10.

This rearrangement joins TRBV6-6 to TRBJ2-6; D uncertain. Trimming pared 0 bases from V and 11 bases from J, leaving 14 bases between. Germline V gene sequence: CDR1 MNHNY, CDR2 SVGAGI (reference sequence). The CDR3 is made up of 15 amino acids. CDR3 sequence (DNA): TGTGCCAGCAGTTACTCGAGTTCAGGTCCCGACGTCCTGACTTTC. It codes for CASSYSSSGPDVLTF.

The chain recombines TRBV10-3 with TRBJ1-1; TRBD1 aligns across 7 bases. The germline V gene has CDR1 ENHRY and CDR2 SYGVKD. The CDR3 spans 14 residues. V lost 0 bases to trimming and J lost 3 bases; unmatched junction nucleotides: 1. CDR3 loop: CAISESGQYTEAFF. The CDR3 DNA follows: TGTGCCATCAGTGAGTCGGGACAGTACACTGAAGCTTTCTTT.

This clone was counted only a few times. The chain combines TRBV13 with TRBJ2-7; 7 nucleotides agree with TRBD2. The CDR3 covers 14 residues. The germline gives CDR1 PRHDT, CDR2 FYEKMQ (reference sequence). V shed 0 bases and J 3 bases; nucleotides not matched to a gene: 2. CDR3 bases: TGTGCCAGCAGCTTAGGAGCGGGGCTCTACGAGCAGTACTTC. It codes for CASSLGAGLYEQYF.

The V call is TRBV7-9, the J call TRBJ2-7, with 10 bases identical to TRBD1. J gave up 3 bases and V 3 bases, and 8 bases lay outside the gene matches. The germline CDR1 and CDR2 sequences are SEHNR and FQNEAQ (reference sequence). The CDR3 contains 16 residues. The CDR3 bases are TGTGCCAGCAGCTTCGTCGACAGGGGGCCTAACTACGAGCAGTACTTC. This codes for CASSFVDRGPNYEQYF.

This clone was observed a handful of times. V gene TRBV5-4 combines with J gene TRBJ1-1; 8 bases agree with TRBD1. Germline CDR1 reads SGHNT; CDR2 reads YYREEE (reference sequence). V was clipped by 1 base and J by 7 bases; unmatched bases: 3. The CDR3 has 13 amino acids. The CDR3 here is CASSLTGGGEAFF. The CDR3 bases are TGTGCCAGCAGCTTGACAGGGGGGGGTGAAGCTTTCTTT.

The rearrangement links TRBV27 to TRBJ1-2; possibly TRBD1 for D (6 bases). Germline V gives CDR1 MNHEY, CDR2 SMNVEV (reference sequence). The CDR3 length is 17 residues. Trimming left V 0 bases short and J 1 base short, with 15 bases between. The CDR3 DNA reads TGTGCCAGCAGTTTATCGGCCCAGGGGCGGATTAACTATGGCTACACCTTC. Protein sequence: CASSLSAQGRINYGYTF.

The gene calls are TRBV7-9 and TRBJ2-7, with D possibly being TRBD1 (5 bases). The germline V gene has CDR1 SEHNR and CDR2 FQNEAQ (reference sequence). The CDR3 loop spans 18 amino acids. V gave up 5 bases and J gave up 3 bases, with 26 bases separating them. The DNA for the CDR3 is TGTGCCAGCAGCACGGGCTTAAGCCGACAGAAACCAAGCTACGAGCAGTACTTC. This encodes CASSTGLSRQKPSYEQYF. Full variable domain (missing parts from reference TRBV7-9 and TRBJ2-7): DTGVSQNPRHKITKRGQNVTFRCDPISEHNRLYWYRQTLGQGPEFLTYFQNEAQLEKSRLLSDRFSAERPKGSFSTLEIQRTEQGDSAMYLCASSTGLSRQKPSYEQYFGPGTRLTVT.

This chain joins TRBV28 and TRBJ1-2; D is possibly TRBD1 (6 bases). V dropped 6 bases and J dropped 3 bases, with 14 bases sitting between them. Germline CDR1 reads MDHEN; CDR2 reads SYDVKM. This CDR3 is 14 amino acids long. The CDR3 coding sequence is TGTGCCAGCAGGGGGCGGGGGGCTTACTATGGCTACACCTTC. Protein: CASRGRGAYYGYTF.